A selection of T cell receptor beta chains follows, all from one sample in a study of cytomegalovirus exposure and HLA in healthy donors. Clones were read by immunoSEQ multiplex PCR, and TCRdb kept only the in-frame ones, dropping some. The data show over 130,000 clones, about 60% seen once. The sequenced sample was PBMCs. The source of these receptors is a woman between 55 and 75 years old in good health and CMV-seropositive. Each CDR3 is given without its conserved first and last residue. The order of the fields is J gene, clone size, V gene, CDR3 protein. Expanded clones get a size class; other rows say once, few or many, or leave the size out.

j_gene: TRBJ2-1
abundance: NA
v_gene: TRBV7-2
CDR3aa: ASKRAGGSYNEQF

j_gene: TRBJ2-7
abundance: few
v_gene: TRBV4-3
CDR3aa: ASSQVQGTGGYEQY

j_gene: TRBJ2-2
abundance: NA
v_gene: TRBV7-2
CDR3aa: ASSLGGSAGLTGELF

j_gene: TRBJ2-1
abundance: once
v_gene: TRBV9
CDR3aa: ASSPGAGAPGNEQF

j_gene: TRBJ2-7
abundance: few
v_gene: TRBV10-3
CDR3aa: AINHGTSGSRGQY

j_gene: TRBJ2-7
abundance: NA
v_gene: TRBV7-9
CDR3aa: SSSLRQYEQY

j_gene: TRBJ2-3
abundance: once
v_gene: TRBV5-1
CDR3aa: ATSREWADTQY

j_gene: TRBJ2-7
abundance: few
v_gene: TRBV9
CDR3aa: ASSTGQGSYEQY

j_gene: TRBJ2-2
abundance: NA
v_gene: TRBV30
CDR3aa: AWNEVVAGELF

j_gene: TRBJ2-2
abundance: NA
v_gene: TRBV19
CDR3aa: ASSISHANTGELF

j_gene: TRBJ1-2
abundance: NA
v_gene: TRBV7-2
CDR3aa: ASSQDIYGYT

j_gene: TRBJ2-3
abundance: few
v_gene: TRBV6-6
CDR3aa: ASSYGGTVTQY

j_gene: TRBJ2-1
abundance: once
v_gene: TRBV11-3
CDR3aa: ASSQGGTTYNEQF

j_gene: TRBJ2-1
abundance: few
v_gene: TRBV4-2
CDR3aa: ASSQARGAYEQF

j_gene: TRBJ2-1
abundance: few
v_gene: TRBV11-2
CDR3aa: ASSLSSGSAQQF